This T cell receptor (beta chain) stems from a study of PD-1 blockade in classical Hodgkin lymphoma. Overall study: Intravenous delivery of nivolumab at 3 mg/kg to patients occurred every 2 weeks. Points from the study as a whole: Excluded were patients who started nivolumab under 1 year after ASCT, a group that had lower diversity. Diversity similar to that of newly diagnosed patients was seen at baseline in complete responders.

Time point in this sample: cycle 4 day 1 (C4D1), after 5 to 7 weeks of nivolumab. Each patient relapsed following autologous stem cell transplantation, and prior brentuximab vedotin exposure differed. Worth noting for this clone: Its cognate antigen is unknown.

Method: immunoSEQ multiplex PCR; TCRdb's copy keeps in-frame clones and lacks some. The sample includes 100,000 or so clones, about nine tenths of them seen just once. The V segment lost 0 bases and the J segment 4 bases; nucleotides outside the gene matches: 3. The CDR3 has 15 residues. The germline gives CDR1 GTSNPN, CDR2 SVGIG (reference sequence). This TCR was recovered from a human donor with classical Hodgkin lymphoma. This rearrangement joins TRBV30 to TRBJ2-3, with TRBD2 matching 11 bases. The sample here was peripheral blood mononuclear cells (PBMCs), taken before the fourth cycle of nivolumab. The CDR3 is CAWSVQLAGADTQYF. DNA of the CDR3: TGTGCCTGGAGTGTACAACTAGCGGGAGCAGATACGCAGTATTTT. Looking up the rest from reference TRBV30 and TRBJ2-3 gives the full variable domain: SQTIHQWPATLVQPVGSPLSLECTVEGTSNPNLYWYRQAAGRGLQLLFYSVGIGQISSEVPQNLSASRPQDRQFILSSKKLLLSDSGFYLCAWSVQLAGADTQYFGPGTRLTVL.